The rows below give T cell receptor beta chains drawn from one sample of a study of blood T cell repertoires in COVID-19. Method: immunoSEQ multiplex PCR; TCRdb's copy keeps in-frame clones and lacks some. The table has under 40,000 clones, roughly 89% seen once. Specimen: peripheral blood. The receptors come from a human donor in a cohort sampled during active COVID-19. The CDR3 runs from the conserved cysteine through the conserved F or W. A D gene is named only where the DNA matches it firmly. Size is omitted from some rows. Given values are once, few, many or a class for expanded clones.

clone size,J gene,D gene,V gene,CDR3 protein,CDR3 DNA
NA,TRBJ2-1,TRBD2,TRBV6-2/TRBV6-3,CASNPPGGTDEQFF,TGTGCCAGCAACCCACCGGGGGGTACGGATGAGCAGTTCTTC
few,TRBJ1-6,TRBD1,TRBV19,CASSGQGAGSPLHF,TGTGCCAGTTCAGGACAGGGGGCAGGCTCACCCCTCCACTTT
NA,TRBJ1-2,NA,TRBV10-2,CASSQNNYGYTF,TGCGCCAGCAGCCAAAATAACTATGGCTACACCTTC
NA,TRBJ1-5,TRBD1,TRBV11-2,CASSQGARHSNQPQHF,TGTGCCAGCAGCCAGGGGGCCCGTCATAGCAATCAGCCCCAGCATTTT
NA,TRBJ2-3,TRBD2,TRBV28,CASSLSGSATDTQYF,TGTGCCAGCAGTTTAAGCGGGAGCGCCACAGATACGCAGTATTTT
NA,TRBJ2-3,TRBD2,TRBV19,CASSIGAGGLVTDTQYF,TGTGCCAGTAGTATCGGGGCGGGAGGCCTCGTCACAGATACGCAGTATTTT
NA,TRBJ2-7,TRBD2,TRBV7-2,CASSTGLAGVAEQYF,TGTGCCAGCAGCACTGGACTAGCGGGAGTAGCCGAGCAGTACTTC
NA,TRBJ1-6,NA,TRBV14,CASSQDISSPLHF,TGTGCCAGCAGCCAAGATATCAGTTCACCCCTCCACTTT
NA,TRBJ1-5,TRBD1,TRBV7-9,CASSYNRGGNQPQHF,TGTGCCAGCAGCTATAACAGGGGGGGCAATCAGCCCCAGCATTTT
NA,TRBJ2-7,TRBD2,TRBV7-2,CASSLIGRKDEQYF,TGTGCCAGCAGCTTAATCGGGAGGAAGGACGAGCAGTACTTC
once,TRBJ2-2,TRBD1,TRBV6-4,CASSWGQATGELFF,TGTGCCAGCAGCTGGGGACAGGCCACCGGGGAGCTGTTTTTT